Each of the 30 T cell receptor beta chains below was sequenced from the same sample in a study of CD8 T cells in Susac syndrome. It was with random hexamers that 0.5 to 1 ug RNA was reverse transcribed. TCRdb recomputed calls from the immunoSEQ multiplex PCR reads with MiXCR, one row per CDR3 protein. The sample lists 170,000 or so distinct CDR3 sequences, roughly 95% occurring once. The sequenced sample consisted of CD4+ T cells from PBMCs. These receptors all stem from a human donor with Susac syndrome.

V is TRBV7-9 and J is TRBJ2-7; no firm D call. The CDR3 has 14 residues. Germline V gene data show CDR1 as SEHNR and CDR2 as FQNEAQ (reference sequence). The germline V and J ends were trimmed by 1 base and 2 bases, with 9 bases remaining between them. CDR3 DNA: TGTGCCAGCAGCTTAGTGGCAGGCGCCTACGAGCAGTACTTC. Encoded protein: CASSLVAGAYEQYF.

This clonotype was seen once. V usage is TRBV7-2 and J usage is TRBJ2-5; no firm D call. Deletions cut 0 bases from V and 2 bases from J, with 7 bases between. The CDR3 consists of 14 residues. Germline loops: CDR1 SGHTA, CDR2 FQGNSA. CDR3 sequence (DNA): TGTGCCAGCAGCTTAGCGTACCAACAAGAGACCCAGTACTTC. Its translation: CASSLAYQQETQYF.

V usage is TRBV5-6 and J usage is TRBJ2-4; no clear D gene. Trimming removed 1 base at V and 1 base at J, with 12 bases between. Per germline, CDR1 SGHDT and CDR2 YYEEEE. This CDR3 has 16 amino acids. CDR3 in amino acids: CASSLFNWGAKNIQYF. The CDR3, as DNA: TGTGCCAGCAGCTTGTTCAACTGGGGTGCCAAAAACATTCAGTACTTC.

This chain uses TRBV9 with TRBJ2-1; TRBD1 aligns across 7 bases. Germline CDR1 is SGDLS and CDR2 is YYNGEE. Trimming removed 9 bases from V and 5 bases from J; junction bases left unmatched: 8. This CDR3 spans 13 amino acids. CDR3 coding DNA: TGTGCCAAAGACAGGGAGACTGACAATGAGCAGTTCTTC. Its protein product is CAKDRETDNEQFF.

The rearrangement joins TRBV5-1 to TRBJ1-2; possibly TRBD1 for D (6 bases). CDR1 and CDR2 from the germline V gene are SGHRS and YFSETQ. This CDR3 has 13 amino acids. Trimming took 7 bases from V and 0 from J, leaving 10 bases between them. In nucleotides, the CDR3 is TGCGCCAGCGGGGGGACAACTAACTATGGCTACACCTTC. The encoded protein is CASGGTTNYGYTF.

The V call is TRBV5-1, the J call TRBJ2-5; a weak D match, TRBD1 (6 bases). The germline V gene has CDR1 SGHRS and CDR2 YFSETQ. V was clipped by 2 bases and J by 1 base, with 12 bases between them. CDR3 length: 15 residues. The CDR3 loop is CASSFLGTPQETQYF. As DNA, the CDR3 is TGCGCCAGCAGCTTCCTCGGGACACCCCAAGAGACCCAGTACTTC.

The chain joins TRBV29-1 to TRBJ2-5; TRBD1 might be the D (5 bases). V shed 6 bases and J shed 0 bases, with 11 bases lying between them. The CDR3 loop spans 13 amino acids. Per the germline V gene, CDR1 is SQVTM and CDR2 is ANQGSEA. CDR3 residues: CSVLNRNQETQYF. The CDR3 coding sequence is TGCAGCGTACTAAACAGGAACCAAGAGACCCAGTACTTC.

The gene calls are TRBV29-1 and TRBJ1-2; 7 positions agree with TRBD1. V dropped 5 bases and J dropped 6; count of bases not matched to a gene: 9. The CDR3 consists of 13 residues. Germline V lookup: CDR1 SQVTM, CDR2 ANQGSEA. CDR3 sequence reads: CSVRASGGNGYTF. The CDR3, as DNA: TGCAGCGTTAGGGCTTCAGGGGGGAATGGCTACACCTTC.

J is TRBJ2-3 and V is TRBV7-9; D is possibly TRBD2 (6 bases). This CDR3 spans 16 amino acids. CDR1 and CDR2 from the germline V gene are SEHNR and FQNEAQ (reference sequence). Trimming removed 6 bases from V and 3 bases from J, with 19 bases in between. The CDR3 here is CASRPTAGRGTDTQYF. The CDR3 nucleotides read TGTGCCAGCAGGCCTACAGCCGGTCGGGGGACAGATACGCAGTATTTT.

V and J are TRBV28 and TRBJ2-5, with 9 bases identical to TRBD1. The CDR3 is 15 residues long. Germline CDR1 reads MDHEN; CDR2 reads SYDVKM. The V segment lost 3 bases and the J segment 5 bases; nucleotides outside the gene matches: 7. DNA of the CDR3: TGTGCCAGCAGTTTCACAACAGGGGGCCTGGAGACCCAGTACTTC. Translation: CASSFTTGGLETQYF. Complete variable domain (other parts from reference TRBV28 and TRBJ2-5): DVKVTQSSRYLVKRTGEKVFLECVQDMDHENMFWYRQDPGLGLRLIYFSYDVKMKEKGDIPEGYSVSREKKERFSLILESASTNQTSMYLCASSFTTGGLETQYFGPGTRLLVL.

J is TRBJ1-5 and V is TRBV6-5, with 9 bases aligning to TRBD1. Trimming took 2 bases from V and 4 from J; bases not matched to a gene: 6. The germline V gene has CDR1 MNHEY and CDR2 SVGAGI. The CDR3 extends over 16 amino acids. The CDR3 region is CASSYGVDRGNQPQHF. The CDR3 DNA reads TGTGCCAGCAGTTACGGGGTGGACAGGGGAAATCAGCCCCAGCATTTT.

The rearrangement joins TRBV5-1 to TRBJ2-5; TRBD1 is a possible D gene (6 bases). Germline CDR1 is SGHRS and CDR2 is YFSETQ. V lost 1 base to trimming and J lost 1 base, with 8 bases between them. CDR3 length: 14 amino acids. Here the CDR3 reads CASSLRGTQETQYF. The CDR3 bases are TGCGCCAGCAGCTTGAGGGGGACCCAAGAGACCCAGTACTTC.

The rearrangement uses TRBV29-1 and TRBJ1-2; D unresolved. CDR1 is SQVTM and CDR2 is ANQGSEA in the germline V gene. Trimming took off 3 bases at V and 3 bases at J, with 11 bases between the two ends. The CDR3 has 13 residues. CDR3 region: CSVEVVGYYGYTF. The CDR3, as DNA: TGCAGCGTTGAGGTCGTCGGCTACTATGGCTACACCTTC. The entire variable domain, with the rest obtained from reference TRBV29-1 and TRBJ1-2, is as follows: SAVISQKPSRDICQRGTSLTIQCQVDSQVTMMFWYRQQPGQSLTLIATANQGSEATYESGFVIDKFPISRPNLTFSTLTVSNMSPEDSSIYLCSVEVVGYYGYTFGSGTRLTVV.

The V gene is TRBV6-2 or TRBV6-3, the J gene TRBJ2-7; TRBD2 matches at 12 bases. This CDR3 has 15 amino acids. In germline, CDR1 is MNHEY, CDR2 SVGEGT. Trimming at V came to 4 bases and at J to 4 bases, leaving 5 bases not matched to a gene. CDR3 amino acids: CASSSGLAGFYEQYV. The CDR3 DNA reads as TGTGCCAGCAGTTCTGGACTAGCGGGGTTTTACGAGCAGTACGTC.

The chain employs TRBV13 and TRBJ2-1, with D unresolved. From germline, CDR1 is PRHDT and CDR2 FYEKMQ (reference sequence). Trimming removed 4 bases from V and 3 bases from J, with 19 bases in between. This CDR3 has 17 residues. CDR3 DNA: TGTGCCAGCAGCTCCGTTTGGCCCGGACGGGTCTACAATGAGCAGTTCTTC. It translates to CASSSVWPGRVYNEQFF.

This chain links TRBV12-3 or TRBV12-4 with TRBJ2-1; the D gene is possibly TRBD2 (7 bases). V was trimmed by 3 bases and J by 5 bases, leaving 14 bases between them. The CDR3 extends over 15 amino acids. The CDR3 sequence: CASSFPPGGHNEQFF. Here the CDR3 DNA reads TGTGCCAGCAGTTTTCCCCCGGGGGGCCACAATGAGCAGTTCTTC.

The rearrangement links TRBV20-1 to TRBJ2-7, with 10 bases lining up with TRBD2. Germline V CDR1 and CDR2: DFQATT, SNEGSKA (reference sequence). The V segment lost 4 bases and the J segment 3 bases; nucleotides outside the gene matches: 9. The CDR3 consists of 15 residues. The CDR3, as DNA: TGCAGTGCTATCCAGCGGGAGGGCTCCTTCTACGAGCAGTACTTC. Translating gives CSAIQREGSFYEQYF.

In nucleotides, the CDR3 is TGCGCCAGCAGCCAAGGGACAGGGGGCTACTACGAGCAGTACTTC. This gives the protein CASSQGTGGYYEQYF. The genes are TRBV4-3 and TRBJ2-7; 11 bases line up with TRBD1. V was pared by 1 base and J by 3 bases, with 2 bases of the junction left unmatched. Germline CDR1 is LGHNA and CDR2 is YSLEER. CDR3 length: 15 amino acids.

CDR3 sequence (DNA): TGTGCCACCAGGGGAAGAGGGACAGATACGCAGTATTTT. Protein sequence: CATRGRGTDTQYF. V gene TRBV24-1 combines with J gene TRBJ2-3; TRBD2 is a possible D gene (5 bases). Trimming took off 7 bases at V and 3 bases at J, with 10 bases between the two ends. The V gene's germline CDR1 is KGHDR and CDR2 SFDVKD. The CDR3 has 13 residues.

The chain couples TRBV2 to TRBJ2-5, with D maybe TRBD1 (5 bases). Germline V gene sequence: CDR1 SNHLY, CDR2 FYNNEI. The CDR3 loop spans 14 amino acids. The V and J ends lost 6 bases and 4 bases respectively, with 15 bases between them. The CDR3 loop reads CASRAPRAVETQYF. CDR3 nucleotides: TGTGCCAGCAGAGCCCCCAGGGCAGTAGAGACCCAGTACTTC.

The gene calls are TRBV15 and TRBJ1-2; D is perhaps TRBD1 (5 bases). Germline V gives CDR1 LNHNV, CDR2 YYDKDF (reference sequence). Trimming stripped 1 base from V and 5 bases from J, with 14 bases between. This CDR3 is built from 15 residues. The CDR3 here is CATSRAGGAPYGYTF. Written as DNA, the CDR3 is TGTGCCACCAGCAGAGCCGGTGGGGCCCCTTATGGCTACACCTTC.

The CDR3 here is CASREGTTGHNSPLHF. Written as DNA, the CDR3 is TGCGCCAGCAGGGAGGGGACGACAGGCCATAATTCACCCCTCCACTTT. This chain uses TRBV4-1 with TRBJ1-6, with D possibly matching TRBD1 (6 bases). CDR1 and CDR2 from the germline V gene are MGHRA and YSYEKL. V shed 6 bases and J shed 5 bases, with 17 bases lying between them. There are 16 residues in the CDR3.

The V and J genes are TRBV29-1 and TRBJ1-2; D might be TRBD1 (6 bases). V was trimmed by 2 bases and J by 4 bases, leaving 14 bases between them. From germline, CDR1 is SQVTM and CDR2 ANQGSEA. This CDR3 has 14 amino acids. CDR3 nucleotides: TGCAGCGTTGAATTGGCGGGGGGCGGCTATGGCTACACCTTC. Residues: CSVELAGGGYGYTF.

The chain carries TRBV12-3 or TRBV12-4 and TRBJ2-6; tentative D call: TRBD2 (5 bases). The CDR3 length is 15 residues. V lost 3 bases and J lost 4, with 10 bases in between. The CDR3 nucleotides read TGTGCCAGCAGTTTTCGGGGAACCGGGGCCAACGTCCTGACTTTC. Residues: CASSFRGTGANVLTF.

This rearrangement joins TRBV15 to TRBJ1-5; D possibly corresponds to TRBD1 (6 bases). Germline V lookup: CDR1 LNHNV, CDR2 YYDKDF (reference sequence). The CDR3 runs to 14 residues. V was clipped by 0 bases and J by 4 bases, with 7 bases between them. The CDR3 DNA follows: TGTGCCACCAGCAGAGAAGGGGGAAATCAGCCCCAGCATTTT. Translated, it gives CATSREGGNQPQHF.

The chain's CDR3 is CASSLGQAPSTQYF. As DNA, the CDR3 is TGTGCCAGCAGTTTAGGGCAGGCCCCATCGACGCAGTACTTC. This chain connects TRBV28 to TRBJ2-7; D is uncertain. The CDR3 runs 14 residues. CDR1 and CDR2 (germline): MDHEN, SYDVKM. Deletions cut 2 bases from V and 9 bases from J, with 17 bases between.

This sequence joins TRBV29-1 and TRBJ1-1; no definite D call. Germline CDR1 is SQVTM and CDR2 is ANQGSEA. V gave up 7 bases and J gave up 3 bases, with 15 bases separating them. The CDR3 is 13 residues long. The CDR3 DNA is TGCAGCGGCATAGGGCCCGGCGACACTGAAGCTTTCTTT. Translation gives CSGIGPGDTEAFF.

The chain combines TRBV20-1 with TRBJ2-7; D not certain. The V and J ends lost 6 bases and 3 bases respectively, with 15 bases between them. CDR3 length equals 13 residues. CDR1 DFQATT and CDR2 SNEGSKA come from the germline V gene (reference sequence). The CDR3 loop is CSAIIGKGYEQYF. DNA for the CDR3: TGCAGTGCGATAATCGGCAAGGGCTACGAGCAGTACTTC.

This clonotype was picked up one time. The CDR3 here is CSARDRGRTGELFF. CDR3 bases: TGCAGCGCCCGGGACAGGGGGCGGACCGGGGAGCTGTTTTTT. V is TRBV29-1 and J is TRBJ2-2; 12 nucleotides agree with TRBD1. The CDR3 is 14 amino acids. CDR1 and CDR2 from the germline V gene are SQVTM and ANQGSEA. Germline trimming cut 7 bases from V and 5 bases from J; bases unmatched to any gene: 5.

V and J are TRBV11-2 and TRBJ2-7; 10 nucleotides agree with TRBD2. Germline-derived CDR1 and CDR2 are SGHAT and FQNNGV. Trimming cost V 5 bases and J 3 bases; bases outside gene matches: 7. The CDR3 runs 15 residues. Written as DNA, the CDR3 is TGTGCCAGCAGCATGGGGACTAGCGCCCGCTACGAGCAGTACTTC. Encoded protein: CASSMGTSARYEQYF.